The entry below describes one T cell receptor (beta chain). This entry is derived from a study of shared clonotypes between healthy human individuals. Sequencing was performed with immunoSEQ multiplex PCR; in TCRdb, only in-frame clones are kept and a portion is missing. The repertoire has 2 million to 2.5 million clones, around 95% of them found once; the top ten carry approximately 0.13%. The germline CDR1 and CDR2 sequences are MNHEY and SVGAGI. V lost 5 bases to trimming and J lost 1 base, with 9 bases between them. This CDR3 is 14 amino acids long. V and J are TRBV6-5 and TRBJ2-4, with D perhaps given as TRBD1 or TRBD2 (5 bases each). The sequence derives from a man younger than 35 in good health. The material sequenced was naive CD4+ T cells sorted from blood. Subset in this sample: CD45RA+ positively selected. In DNA, the CDR3 is TGTGCCAGCAGTGTCAGGGACGCCAAAAACATTCAGTACTTC. It translates to CASSVRDAKNIQYF.